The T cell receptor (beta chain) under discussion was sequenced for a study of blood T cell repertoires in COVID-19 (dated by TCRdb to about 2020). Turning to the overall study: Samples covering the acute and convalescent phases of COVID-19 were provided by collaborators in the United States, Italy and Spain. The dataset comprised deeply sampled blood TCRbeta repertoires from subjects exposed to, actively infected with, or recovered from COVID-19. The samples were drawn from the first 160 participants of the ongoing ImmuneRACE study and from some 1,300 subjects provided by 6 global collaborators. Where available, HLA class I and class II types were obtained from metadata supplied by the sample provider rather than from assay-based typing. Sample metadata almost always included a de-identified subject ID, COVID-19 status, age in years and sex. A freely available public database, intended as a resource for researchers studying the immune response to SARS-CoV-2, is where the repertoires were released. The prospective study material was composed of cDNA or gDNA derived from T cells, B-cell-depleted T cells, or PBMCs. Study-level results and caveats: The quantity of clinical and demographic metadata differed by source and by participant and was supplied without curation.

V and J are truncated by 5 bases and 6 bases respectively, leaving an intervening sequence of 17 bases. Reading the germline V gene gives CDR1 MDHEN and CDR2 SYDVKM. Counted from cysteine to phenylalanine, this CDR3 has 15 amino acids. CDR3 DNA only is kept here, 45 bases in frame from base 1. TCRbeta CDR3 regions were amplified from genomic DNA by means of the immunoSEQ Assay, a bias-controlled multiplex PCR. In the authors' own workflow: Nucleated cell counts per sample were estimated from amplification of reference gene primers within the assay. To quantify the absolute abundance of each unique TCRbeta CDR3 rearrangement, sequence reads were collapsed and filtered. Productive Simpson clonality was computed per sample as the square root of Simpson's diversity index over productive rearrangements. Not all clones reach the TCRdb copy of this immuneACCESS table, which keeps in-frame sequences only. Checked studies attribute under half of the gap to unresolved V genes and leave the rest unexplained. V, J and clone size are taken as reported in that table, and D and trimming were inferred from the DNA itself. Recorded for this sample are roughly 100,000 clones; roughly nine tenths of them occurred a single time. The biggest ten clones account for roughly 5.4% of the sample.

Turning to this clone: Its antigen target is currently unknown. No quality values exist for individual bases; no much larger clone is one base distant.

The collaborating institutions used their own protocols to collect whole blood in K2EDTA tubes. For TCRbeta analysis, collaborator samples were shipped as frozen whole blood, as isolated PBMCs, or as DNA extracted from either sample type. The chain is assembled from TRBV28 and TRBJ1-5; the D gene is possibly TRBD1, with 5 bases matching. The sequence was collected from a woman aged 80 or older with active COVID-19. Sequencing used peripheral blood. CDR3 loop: CASSPPPGQLQPQHF. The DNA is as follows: TGTGCCAGCAGTCCACCACCAGGGCAACTTCAGCCCCAGCATTTT.